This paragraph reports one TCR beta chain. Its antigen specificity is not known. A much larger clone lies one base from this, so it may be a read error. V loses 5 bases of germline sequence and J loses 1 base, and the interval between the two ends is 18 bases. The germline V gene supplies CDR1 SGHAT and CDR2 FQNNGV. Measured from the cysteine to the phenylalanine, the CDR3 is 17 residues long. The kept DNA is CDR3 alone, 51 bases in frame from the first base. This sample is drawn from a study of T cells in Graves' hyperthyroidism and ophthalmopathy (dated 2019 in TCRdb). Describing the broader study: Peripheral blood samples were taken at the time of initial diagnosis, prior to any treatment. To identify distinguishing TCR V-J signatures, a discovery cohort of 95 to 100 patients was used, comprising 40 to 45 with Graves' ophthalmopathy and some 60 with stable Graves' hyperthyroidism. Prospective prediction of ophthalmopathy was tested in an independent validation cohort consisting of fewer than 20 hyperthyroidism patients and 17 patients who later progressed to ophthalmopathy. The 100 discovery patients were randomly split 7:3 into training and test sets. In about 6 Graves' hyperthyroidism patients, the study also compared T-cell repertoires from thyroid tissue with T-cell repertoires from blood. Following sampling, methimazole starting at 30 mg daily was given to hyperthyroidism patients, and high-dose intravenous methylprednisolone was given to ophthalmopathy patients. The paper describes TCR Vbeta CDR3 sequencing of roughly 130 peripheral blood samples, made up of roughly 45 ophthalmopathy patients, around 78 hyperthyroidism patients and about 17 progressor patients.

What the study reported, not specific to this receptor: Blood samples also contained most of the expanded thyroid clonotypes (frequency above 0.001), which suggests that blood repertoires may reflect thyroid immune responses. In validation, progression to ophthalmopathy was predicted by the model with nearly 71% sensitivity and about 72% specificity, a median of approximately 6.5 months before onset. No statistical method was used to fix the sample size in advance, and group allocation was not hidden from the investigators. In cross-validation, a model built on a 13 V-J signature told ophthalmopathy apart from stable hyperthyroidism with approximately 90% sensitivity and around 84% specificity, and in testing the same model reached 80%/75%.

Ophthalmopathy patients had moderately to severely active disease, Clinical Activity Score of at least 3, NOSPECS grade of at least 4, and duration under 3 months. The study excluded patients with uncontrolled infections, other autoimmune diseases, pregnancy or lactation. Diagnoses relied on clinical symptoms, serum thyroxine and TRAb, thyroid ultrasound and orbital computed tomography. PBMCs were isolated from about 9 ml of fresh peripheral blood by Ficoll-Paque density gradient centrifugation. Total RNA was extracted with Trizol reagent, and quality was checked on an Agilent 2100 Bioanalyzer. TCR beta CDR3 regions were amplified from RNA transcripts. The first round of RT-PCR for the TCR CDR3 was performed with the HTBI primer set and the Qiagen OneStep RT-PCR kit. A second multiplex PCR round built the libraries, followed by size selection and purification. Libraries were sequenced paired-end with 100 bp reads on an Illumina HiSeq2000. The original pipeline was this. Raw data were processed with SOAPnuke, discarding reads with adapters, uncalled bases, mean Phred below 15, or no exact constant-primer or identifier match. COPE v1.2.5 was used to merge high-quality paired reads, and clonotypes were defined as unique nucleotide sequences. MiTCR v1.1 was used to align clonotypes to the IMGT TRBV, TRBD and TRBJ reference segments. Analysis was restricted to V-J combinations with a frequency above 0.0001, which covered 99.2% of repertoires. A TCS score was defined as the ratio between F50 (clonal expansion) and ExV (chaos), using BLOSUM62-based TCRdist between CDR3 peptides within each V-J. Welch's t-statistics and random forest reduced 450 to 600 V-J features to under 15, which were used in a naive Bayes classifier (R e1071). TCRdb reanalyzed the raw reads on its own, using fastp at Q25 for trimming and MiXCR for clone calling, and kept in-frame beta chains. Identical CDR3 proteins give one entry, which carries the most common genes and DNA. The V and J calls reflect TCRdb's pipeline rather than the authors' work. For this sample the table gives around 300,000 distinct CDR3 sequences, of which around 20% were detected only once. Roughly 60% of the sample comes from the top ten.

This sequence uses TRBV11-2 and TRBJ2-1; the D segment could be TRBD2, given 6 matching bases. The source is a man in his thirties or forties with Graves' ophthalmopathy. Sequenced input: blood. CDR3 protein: CASSRIRGRLSYNEQFF. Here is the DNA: TGTGCCAGCAGCCGGATAAGAGGGAGGTTGTCCTACAATGAGCAGTTCTTC.